A single sample is the source of the 6 T cell receptor beta chains below, sequenced in a study of T cell changes during pregnancy in multiple sclerosis. Clones were sequenced by immunoSEQ multiplex PCR, and TCRdb holds only the in-frame ones, with some missing. The sample consists of tens of thousands of clones, about 91% of them appearing once. The specimen was CD4+ T cells from peripheral blood mononuclear cells, collected in the third trimester of pregnancy. Receptor source: a female donor in good health, enrolled as a control in a pregnancy study.

The chain couples TRBV19 to TRBJ2-2; possible D gene TRBD1, 6 bases. The CDR3 length is 12 residues. Trimming pared 7 bases from V and 8 bases from J, leaving 11 bases between. The germline V gene has CDR1 LNHDA and CDR2 SQIVND (reference sequence). The CDR3 DNA sequence: TGTGCCAGTAAAGCAGGGGCAGGGGAGCTGTTTTTT. Translated, it gives CASKAGAGELFF.

The chain joins TRBV5-5 to TRBJ1-3; D perhaps matches TRBD1 (5 bases). Germline-derived CDR1 and CDR2 are SGHKS and YYEKEE (reference sequence). V lost 4 bases to trimming and J lost 4 bases, with 15 bases between them. CDR3 size: 15 residues. CDR3 sequence: CASSRGGMGGNTIYF. Written as DNA, the CDR3 is TGTGCCAGCAGCCGGGGGGGTATGGGAGGAAACACCATATATTTT.

The gene calls are TRBV6-5 and TRBJ1-3; D gene ambiguous. Trimming stripped 7 bases from V and 0 bases from J, with 4 bases between. CDR1 is MNHEY, CDR2 SVGAGI, per germline. This CDR3 contains 12 residues. This CDR3 is CASTSSGNTIYF. The CDR3 DNA is TGTGCCAGCACGAGCTCTGGAAACACCATATATTTT.

The chain is built from TRBV19 and TRBJ2-7; 16 nucleotides match TRBD2. The CDR3 has 16 amino acids. V dropped 7 bases and J dropped 2; count of bases not matched to a gene: 5. The germline CDR1 and CDR2 sequences are LNHDA and SQIVND (reference sequence). The CDR3: CASTSGTSGGAYEQYF. Here the CDR3 DNA reads TGTGCCAGTACCTCCGGGACTAGCGGGGGGGCCTACGAGCAGTACTTC.

This sequence joins TRBV6-6 and TRBJ2-2, with D maybe TRBD1 (5 bases). CDR1 is MNHNY and CDR2 is SVGAGI in the germline V gene (reference sequence). V lost 3 bases and J 7 bases, leaving 12 bases between the germline ends. CDR3 length: 14 amino acids. The CDR3 loop reads CASSYGAQGGELFF. The CDR3 nucleotides read TGTGCCAGCAGTTATGGGGCCCAGGGCGGGGAGCTGTTTTTT.

In its sample, this clone was seen a few times. V and J are TRBV27 and TRBJ1-4; no definite D call. Germline CDR1 reads MNHEY; CDR2 reads SMNVEV (reference sequence). Deletions cut 5 bases from V and 5 bases from J, with 6 bases between. The CDR3 extends over 12 amino acids. The CDR3 loop reads CASSPPNEKLFF. The CDR3 DNA follows: TGTGCCAGCAGTCCCCCAAATGAAAAACTGTTTTTT.